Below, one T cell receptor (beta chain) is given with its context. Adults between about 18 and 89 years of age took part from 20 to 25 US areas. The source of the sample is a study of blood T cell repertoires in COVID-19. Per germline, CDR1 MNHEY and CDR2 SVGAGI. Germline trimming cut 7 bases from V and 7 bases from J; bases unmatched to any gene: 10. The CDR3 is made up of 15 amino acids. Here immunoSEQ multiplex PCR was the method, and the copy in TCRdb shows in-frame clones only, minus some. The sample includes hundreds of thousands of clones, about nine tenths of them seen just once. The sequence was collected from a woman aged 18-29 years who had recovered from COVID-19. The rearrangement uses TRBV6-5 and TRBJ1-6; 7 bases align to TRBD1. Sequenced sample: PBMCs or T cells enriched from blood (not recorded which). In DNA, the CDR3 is TGTGCCAGCATGATAGCGACAGGGAGGAATTCACCCCTCCACTTT. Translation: CASMIATGRNSPLHF.